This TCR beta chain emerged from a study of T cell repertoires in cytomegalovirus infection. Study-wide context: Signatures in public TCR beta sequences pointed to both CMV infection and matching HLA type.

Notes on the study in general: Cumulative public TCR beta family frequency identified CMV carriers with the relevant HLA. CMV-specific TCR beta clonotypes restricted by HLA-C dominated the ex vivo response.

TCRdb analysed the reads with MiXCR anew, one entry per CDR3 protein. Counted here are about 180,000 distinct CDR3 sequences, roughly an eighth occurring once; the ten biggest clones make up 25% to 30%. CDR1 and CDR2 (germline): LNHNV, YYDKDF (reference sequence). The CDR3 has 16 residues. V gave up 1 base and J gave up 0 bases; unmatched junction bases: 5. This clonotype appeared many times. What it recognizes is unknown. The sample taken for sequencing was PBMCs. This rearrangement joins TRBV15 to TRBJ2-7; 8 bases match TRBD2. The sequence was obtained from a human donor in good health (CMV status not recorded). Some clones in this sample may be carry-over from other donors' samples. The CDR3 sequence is CATSRALAGTSYEQYF. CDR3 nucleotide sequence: TGTGCCACCAGCAGAGCCTTAGCGGGAACCTCCTACGAGCAGTACTTC.